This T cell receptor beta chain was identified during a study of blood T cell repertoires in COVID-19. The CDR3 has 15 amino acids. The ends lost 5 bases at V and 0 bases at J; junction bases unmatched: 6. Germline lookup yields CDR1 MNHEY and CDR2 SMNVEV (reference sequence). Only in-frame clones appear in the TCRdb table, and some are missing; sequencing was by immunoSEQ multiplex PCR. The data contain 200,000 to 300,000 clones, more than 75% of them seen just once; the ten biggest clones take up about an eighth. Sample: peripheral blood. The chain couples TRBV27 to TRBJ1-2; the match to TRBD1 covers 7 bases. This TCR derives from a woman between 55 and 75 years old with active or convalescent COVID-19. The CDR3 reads CASSDRDRANYGYTF. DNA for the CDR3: TGTGCCAGCAGTGACCGTGACAGGGCTAACTATGGCTACACCTTC.